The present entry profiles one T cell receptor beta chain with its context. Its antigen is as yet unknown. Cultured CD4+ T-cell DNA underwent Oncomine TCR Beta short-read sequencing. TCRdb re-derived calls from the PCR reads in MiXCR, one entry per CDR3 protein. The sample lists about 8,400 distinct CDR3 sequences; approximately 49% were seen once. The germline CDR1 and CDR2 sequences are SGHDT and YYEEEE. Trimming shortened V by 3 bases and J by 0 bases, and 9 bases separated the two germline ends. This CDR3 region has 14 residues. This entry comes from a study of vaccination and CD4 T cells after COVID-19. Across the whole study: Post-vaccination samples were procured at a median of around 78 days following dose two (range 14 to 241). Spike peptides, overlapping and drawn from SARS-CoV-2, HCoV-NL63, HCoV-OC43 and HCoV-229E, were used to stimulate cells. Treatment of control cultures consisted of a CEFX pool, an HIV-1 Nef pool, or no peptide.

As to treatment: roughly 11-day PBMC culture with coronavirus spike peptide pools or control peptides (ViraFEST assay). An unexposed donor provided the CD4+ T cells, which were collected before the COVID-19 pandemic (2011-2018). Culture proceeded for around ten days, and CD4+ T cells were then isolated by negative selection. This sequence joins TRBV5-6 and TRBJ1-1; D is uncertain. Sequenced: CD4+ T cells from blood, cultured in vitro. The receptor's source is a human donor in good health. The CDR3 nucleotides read TGTGCCAGCAGCTGGTGGGTCTTGAACACTGAAGCTTTCTTT. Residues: CASSWWVLNTEAFF.